A single sample gave rise to the 15 T cell receptor beta chains below, sequenced in a study of blood T cell repertoires in COVID-19. Sequencing used immunoSEQ multiplex PCR; TCRdb keeps in-frame clones, though not all of them. This sample has about 72,000 clones; 65% to 90% occur once, and the top ten carry about a tenth. The sample was peripheral blood. These receptors were obtained from a man between 65 and 85 years old with active or convalescent COVID-19.

V and J are TRBV4-2 and TRBJ2-4, with TRBD1 matching 10 bases. The CDR3 is made up of 14 amino acids. CDR1 and CDR2 (germline): LGHNA, YNFKEQ. Losses at the gene ends were 4 bases for V and 8 bases for J; bases not matched to a gene: 5. As DNA, the CDR3 is TGTGCCAGCAGCCTAGACAGGGGGCGGTACATTCAGTACTTC. It codes for CASSLDRGRYIQYF.

The chain employs TRBV18 and TRBJ1-2, with 8 bases fitting TRBD1. The V segment lost 0 bases and the J segment 7 bases; nucleotides outside the gene matches: 13. This CDR3 is 17 amino acids long. The germline CDR1 and CDR2 sequences are KGHSH and LQKENI. CDR3 nucleotide sequence: TGTGCCAGCTCACCACCCGTTCGGCGGACAGGGAATTTTGGCTACACCTTC. As protein: CASSPPVRRTGNFGYTF.

This chain joins TRBV18 and TRBJ1-3; 10 bases are a match to TRBD1. The CDR3 contains 17 residues. The ends lost 0 bases at V and 2 bases at J; junction bases unmatched: 4. CDR1 is KGHSH, CDR2 LQKENI, per germline. The CDR3 region is CASSPPGTGAPGNTIYF. In DNA, the CDR3 is TGTGCCAGCTCACCACCCGGGACAGGGGCACCTGGAAACACCATATATTTT.

This clone was recorded only once. The chain couples TRBV11-2 to TRBJ2-1, with D hard to call. This CDR3 is built from 13 residues. V was shortened by 5 bases and J by 9 bases, with 14 bases between the two germline ends. Germline V gives CDR1 SGHAT, CDR2 FQNNGV. CDR3 sequence (DNA): TGTGCCAGCAGCCCAAGAGGTCAAGGTGAGCAGTTCTTC. Its translation: CASSPRGQGEQFF.

The chain has TRBV6-6 and TRBJ2-7; D may be TRBD1 (6 bases). V was pared by 4 bases and J by 5 bases, with 18 bases between. CDR1 is MNHNY and CDR2 is SVGAGI in the germline V gene (reference sequence). This CDR3 has 15 amino acids. CDR3 sequence reads: CASSLDGRGRDEQYF. The CDR3 DNA reads as TGTGCCAGCAGTTTAGATGGCAGGGGTCGCGACGAGCAGTACTTC.

V and J are TRBV7-3 and TRBJ2-2; 7 nucleotides agree with TRBD1. Germline V lookup: CDR1 SGHTA, CDR2 FQGTGA. The CDR3 loop spans 15 amino acids. After removal of 5 bases from V and 2 bases from J, the junction contained 5 bases not matched to a gene. CDR3 in DNA: TGTGCCAGCAGCGTATACAGGGGAAACACCGGGGAGCTGTTTTTT. It is translated as CASSVYRGNTGELFF.

The chain recombines TRBV4-1 with TRBJ2-5; 11 bases fit TRBD2. The junction had 13 bases not matched to a gene; V was cut back by 3 bases and J by 4 bases. The CDR3 runs to 18 residues. Germline assignment: CDR1 MGHRA and CDR2 YSYEKL. This CDR3 is CASSQWTSGPFGRETQYF. The CDR3 DNA reads as TGCGCCAGCAGCCAGTGGACTAGCGGGCCCTTTGGAAGAGAGACCCAGTACTTC.

The rearrangement links TRBV7-9 to TRBJ2-2; 7 bases are shared with TRBD2. V lost 6 bases, J lost 5 bases, and 9 bases stayed unmatched. The CDR3 extends over 15 amino acids. CDR1 is SEHNR and CDR2 is FQNEAQ in the germline V gene (reference sequence). CDR3 in DNA: TGTGCCAGCAGTGTGTGGGCTAGCGGTACCGGGGAGCTGTTTTTT. This gives the protein CASSVWASGTGELFF.

The rearrangement joins TRBV19 to TRBJ1-2; TRBD1 matches at 10 bases. The CDR3 spans 15 residues. In germline, CDR1 is LNHDA, CDR2 SQIVND (reference sequence). J gave up 5 bases and V 10 bases, and 13 bases lay outside the gene matches. CDR3 sequence reads: CATTPPGQGYYGYTF. The CDR3 coding sequence is TGTGCCACCACCCCTCCGGGACAGGGGTATTATGGCTACACCTTC.

This chain joins TRBV19 and TRBJ1-1; maybe TRBD1 (6 bases). This CDR3 has 13 amino acids. V lost 1 base and J 10 bases, leaving 13 bases between the germline ends. CDR1 LNHDA and CDR2 SQIVND come from the germline V gene (reference sequence). The CDR3 bases are TGTGCCAGTAGTATAGGGGCCAGGGGAACAGCTTTCTTT. It specifies CASSIGARGTAFF.

The rearrangement uses TRBV28 and TRBJ2-1, with 7 bases fitting TRBD2. Germline loops: CDR1 MDHEN, CDR2 SYDVKM. The length of the CDR3 is 15 residues. The junction had 14 bases not matched to a gene; V was cut back by 7 bases and J by 8 bases. The CDR3 nucleotides are TGTGCCAGCAAGCTAGGCGGGGGAGGGAGGGATGAGCAGTTCTTC. Translated, it gives CASKLGGGGRDEQFF.

The chain is built from TRBV6-1 and TRBJ2-7; 9 bases are a match to TRBD2. Germline V gene lookup returns CDR1 MNHNS and CDR2 SASEGT. The V gene end was trimmed by 7 bases and the J gene end by 0 bases; junction bases not matched to a gene: 16. CDR3 length: 18 amino acids. CDR3 protein: CASTKAPPYSGSSYEQYF. CDR3 bases: TGTGCCAGCACTAAAGCCCCCCCCTATAGCGGGAGCTCCTACGAGCAGTACTTC.

CDR3 nucleotide sequence: TGTGCCTCCACTCCGGGACTAGCGCGAAATGAGCAGTTCTTC. Translation gives CASTPGLARNEQFF. J is TRBJ2-1 and V is TRBV11-1; 10 bases line up with TRBD2. Germline trimming cut 11 bases from V and 7 bases from J; bases unmatched to any gene: 11. The CDR3 totals 14 residues. Germline CDR1 SGHAT, CDR2 FQDESV (reference sequence).

This chain links TRBV30 with TRBJ2-1; perhaps TRBD2 as D (6 bases). The CDR3 has 16 residues. Germline assignment: CDR1 GTSNPN and CDR2 SVGIG (reference sequence). Trimming took off 3 bases at V and 5 bases at J, with 20 bases between the two ends. The CDR3 nucleotides read TGTGCCTGGAGACCTTTTATCGGGAGTACAAACAATGAGCAGTTCTTC. It yields the protein CAWRPFIGSTNNEQFF. The whole variable domain, remainder taken from reference TRBV30 and TRBJ2-1, is SQTIHQWPATLVQPVGSPLSLECTVEGTSNPNLYWYRQAAGRGLQLLFYSVGIGQISSEVPQNLSASRPQDRQFILSSKKLLLSDSGFYLCAWRPFIGSTNNEQFFGPGTRLTVL.

The chain links TRBV7-2 to TRBJ2-5, with 9 nucleotides matching TRBD1. The J segment lost 5 bases and the V segment lost 1 base, leaving 5 bases of the junction unmatched. The germline CDR1 and CDR2 sequences are SGHTA and FQGNSA. The CDR3 sequence is 15 residues long. The CDR3 DNA follows: TGTGCCAGCAGCTTAGGATACAGGGGGCAGGAGACCCAGTACTTC. This encodes CASSLGYRGQETQYF.